This T cell receptor beta chain was sequenced in a study of T-cell memory formation after mild COVID-19. Study as a whole: TCR clusters were mostly confined to one donor each. Study-wide points: From day 15 to 85, contracting clones were balanced between CD4 and CD8, whereas later expanders leaned toward CD4+.

This clonotype was recorded a few times. Its cognate antigen is unknown. Using constant-segment primers, 5'RACE produced TCR alpha and TCR beta cDNA libraries carrying sample barcodes and UMIs. TCRdb recomputed calls from the 5' RACE reads with MiXCR, one row per CDR3 protein. Among a few hundred thousand distinct CDR3 sequences listed, just under 20% were seen once. The sequenced sample was PBMCs or a T cell subset sorted from them (not recorded which). This sequence originates from a man in his late teens or twenties who had mild COVID-19 (a few samples of this study predate the infection). Cell type and time point are not known.

CDR3: CASSPTFSANVLTF. DNA for the CDR3: TGTGCCAGCAGCCCTACCTTCTCCGCCAACGTCCTGACTTTC. J is TRBJ2-6 and V is TRBV7-2; D gene ambiguous. V shed 5 bases and J shed 7 bases, with 12 bases lying between them. CDR3 size: 14 residues. Germline assignment: CDR1 SGHTA and CDR2 FQGNSA.